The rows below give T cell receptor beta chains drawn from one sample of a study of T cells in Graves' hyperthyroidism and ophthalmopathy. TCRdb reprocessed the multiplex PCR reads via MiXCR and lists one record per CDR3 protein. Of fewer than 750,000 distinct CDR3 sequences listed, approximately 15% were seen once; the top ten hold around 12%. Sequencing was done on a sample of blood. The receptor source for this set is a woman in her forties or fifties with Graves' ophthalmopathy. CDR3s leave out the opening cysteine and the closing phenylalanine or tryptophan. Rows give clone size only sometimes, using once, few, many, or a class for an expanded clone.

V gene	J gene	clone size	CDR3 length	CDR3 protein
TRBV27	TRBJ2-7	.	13	ASHTLGGGDVGQY
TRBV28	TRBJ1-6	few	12	ASSLPQQNSPLH
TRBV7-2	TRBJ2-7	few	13	ASSLGGGGIYEQY
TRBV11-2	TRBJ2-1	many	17	ASSLRTSGFMSSYNEQF
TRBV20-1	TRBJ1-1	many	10	SARRTGVEAF
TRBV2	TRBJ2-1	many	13	ASSEAARGEGEQF
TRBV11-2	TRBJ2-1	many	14	ASSLGGLAGGNEQF
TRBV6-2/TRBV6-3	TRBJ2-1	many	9	ASSYVHEQF
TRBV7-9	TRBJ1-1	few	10	ASTALNTEAF
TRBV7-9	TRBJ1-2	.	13	ATLGLGGDSYGYT
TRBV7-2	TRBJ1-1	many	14	ASSLASAGGNTEAF
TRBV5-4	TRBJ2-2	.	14	ASSLSRTGITGELF
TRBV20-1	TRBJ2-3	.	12	SATGTSGTDTQY
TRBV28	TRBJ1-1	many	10	ASSPTNTEAF
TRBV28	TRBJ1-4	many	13	ASSLLHGQEEKLF
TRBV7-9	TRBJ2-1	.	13	ASSPGLAGVTEQF